A selection of T cell receptor beta chains follows, all from one sample in a study of T-cell memory formation after mild COVID-19. One entry per CDR3 protein, called by TCRdb with MiXCR from the 5' RACE reads. The sample records roughly 300,000 distinct CDR3 sequences, approximately 7.6% being singletons. Sequenced input: PBMCs or a T cell subset sorted from them (not recorded which). The source is a man between 18 and 35 years old who had mild COVID-19 (a few samples of this study predate the infection). Cell type and time point are not known. CDR3s include the opening cysteine and the closing phenylalanine or tryptophan. A D gene is named only where the DNA matches it firmly. A row's size may be missing; if present it is once, few, many or a size class.

clone size	V gene	J gene	D gene	CDR3 protein	CDR3 DNA
few	TRBV19	TRBJ2-5	.	CASSIVGGAAQYF	TGTGCCAGTAGTATAGTGGGCGGAGCGGCCCAGTACTTC
many	TRBV6-5	TRBJ1-5	TRBD1	CASSPTGYGGQPQHF	TGTGCCAGCAGCCCGACAGGGTACGGGGGTCAGCCCCAGCATTTT
many	TRBV10-3	TRBJ2-7	TRBD2	CAISELTGTSNEQYF	TGTGCCATCAGTGAGCTTACCGGGACTAGCAACGAGCAGTACTTC
.	TRBV6-2/TRBV6-3	TRBJ1-2	.	CASSDRDAGNYGYTF	TGTGCCAGCAGTGACCGGGACGCCGGTAACTATGGCTACACCTTC
many	TRBV4-3	TRBJ2-3	.	CASSRNEGLRYF	TGCGCCAGCAGCCGAAACGAGGGGCTTCGGTATTTT
.	TRBV6-2/TRBV6-3	TRBJ2-5	.	CASSRGTRGTQYF	TGTGCCAGCAGTCGTGGAACCCGGGGGACCCAGTACTTC
few	TRBV4-3	TRBJ1-2	.	CASSQDIGLYGYTF	TGCGCCAGCAGCCAAGATATAGGGCTCTATGGCTACACCTTC
few	TRBV6-5	TRBJ2-3	.	CASLDIQTDTQYF	TGTGCCAGTCTGGATATTCAGACAGATACGCAGTATTTT
.	TRBV20-1	TRBJ2-3	TRBD2	CSALTSGGSTDTQYF	TGCAGTGCTTTAACTAGCGGGGGGTCGACAGATACGCAGTATTTT
few	TRBV9	TRBJ2-4	.	CASSRSGGLAKNIQYF	TGTGCCAGCAGCCGATCTGGGGGATTAGCCAAAAACATTCAGTACTTC
.	TRBV7-2	TRBJ2-3	.	CASSLMWAGATDTQYF	TGTGCCAGCAGCTTAATGTGGGCGGGGGCAACAGATACGCAGTATTTT
few	TRBV7-9	TRBJ1-4	.	CASSLVLQERGDEKLFF	TGTGCCAGCAGCTTAGTCTTACAGGAAAGGGGCGATGAAAAACTGTTTTTT
many	TRBV7-2	TRBJ1-6	.	CASSFRTSSSYNSPLHF	TGTGCCAGCAGCTTCAGGACCAGTAGCTCCTATAATTCACCCCTCCACTTT
.	TRBV7-8	TRBJ2-3	.	CASRNMGIGTDTQYF	TGTGCCAGCAGGAATATGGGAATAGGCACAGATACGCAGTATTTT
few	TRBV6-5	TRBJ2-1	TRBD2	CASSPSSGLARGGEQFF	TGTGCCAGCAGTCCCTCGTCTGGACTAGCTCGGGGAGGTGAGCAGTTCTTC
few	TRBV5-1	TRBJ1-2	.	CASSREGENYGYTF	TGCGCCAGCAGCCGGGAAGGAGAAAACTATGGCTACACCTTC
.	TRBV7-9	TRBJ1-6	.	CASSLVGGASPLHF	TGTGCCAGCAGCTTAGTTGGGGGGGCATCACCCCTCCACTTT
few	TRBV5-1	TRBJ2-7	.	CASRSGSFYEQYF	TGCGCCAGCAGATCCGGGAGTTTTTACGAGCAGTACTTC
many	TRBV7-7	TRBJ2-3	.	CASSQDSITDTQYF	TGTGCCAGCAGCCAGGACAGTATCACAGATACGCAGTATTTT
.	TRBV11-2	TRBJ2-5	.	CASSREDRETQYF	TGTGCCAGCAGCCGGGAGGACAGAGAGACCCAGTACTTC
.	TRBV20-1	TRBJ1-1	.	CSAKLPQGLTTEAFF	TGCAGTGCAAAGCTCCCCCAGGGTCTGACCACTGAAGCTTTCTTT
.	TRBV11-2	TRBJ1-1	.	CASSLSGGSGAFF	TGTGCCAGCAGCTTAAGCGGGGGGAGCGGAGCTTTCTTT
.	TRBV4-1	TRBJ2-3	.	CASNHEHSDTQYF	TGCGCCAGCAACCACGAGCACTCAGATACGCAGTATTTT
few	TRBV30	TRBJ1-2	.	CAWSWGNYGYTF	TGTGCCTGGAGTTGGGGCAACTATGGCTACACCTTC
few	TRBV7-6	TRBJ2-5	.	CASSSMETQYF	TGTGCCAGCAGTAGTATGGAGACCCAGTACTTC
many	TRBV5-1	TRBJ2-1	TRBD2	CASSFEAGTEQFF	TGCGCCAGCAGCTTCGAAGCGGGGACTGAGCAGTTCTTC
few	TRBV7-9	TRBJ1-2	TRBD1	CASSSGQVGYTF	TGTGCCAGCAGCTCGGGACAGGTTGGCTACACCTTC
few	TRBV20-1	TRBJ2-1	.	CSASSETSFRPEQFF	TGCAGTGCTAGTTCAGAGACTAGTTTCCGGCCTGAGCAGTTCTTC
.	TRBV6-5	TRBJ2-7	TRBD1	CASSYGQGSYEQYF	TGTGCCAGCAGTTACGGACAGGGAAGCTACGAGCAGTACTTC
few	TRBV18	TRBJ2-5	.	CASSPRQEETQYF	TGTGCCAGCTCACCGCGGCAGGAAGAGACCCAGTACTTC
few	TRBV12-3/TRBV12-4	TRBJ1-3	TRBD1	CASRREGQGAGNTIYF	TGTGCCAGCAGGAGAGAGGGACAGGGGGCTGGAAACACCATATATTTT
.	TRBV30	TRBJ1-5	.	CAWSKSREQPQHF	TGTGCCTGGAGCAAATCGCGGGAACAGCCCCAGCATTTT
.	TRBV20-1	TRBJ1-1	.	CSARVRGDEAFF	TGCAGTGCTAGAGTAAGAGGCGATGAAGCTTTCTTT
many	TRBV6-2/TRBV6-3	TRBJ2-7	.	CASSYSSGSFEQYF	TGTGCCAGCAGTTACTCCTCGGGGTCCTTCGAGCAGTACTTC
.	TRBV9	TRBJ2-4	.	CASSVGGGAAKNIQYF	TGTGCCAGCAGCGTAGGAGGGGGGGCGGCCAAAAACATTCAGTACTTC
.	TRBV6-2/TRBV6-3	TRBJ1-1	.	CASTGVVLYTEAFF	TGTGCCAGCACAGGAGTAGTACTTTACACTGAAGCTTTCTTT
few	TRBV5-1	TRBJ2-3	TRBD2	CASSLGLDRDTQYF	TGCGCCAGCAGCCTTGGACTAGATAGAGATACGCAGTATTTT
.	TRBV24-1	TRBJ2-2	TRBD1	CATAGTGRSGELFF	TGTGCCACCGCCGGGACAGGGAGATCCGGGGAGCTGTTTTTT
.	TRBV12-3/TRBV12-4	TRBJ2-3	TRBD2	CASSIRLAGASTDTQYF	TGTGCCAGCAGTATAAGACTAGCGGGGGCCAGCACAGATACGCAGTATTTT
.	TRBV4-3	TRBJ2-2	.	CASSHTKETGELFF	TGCGCCAGCAGCCACACAAAGGAAACCGGGGAGCTGTTTTTT
.	TRBV6-2/TRBV6-3	TRBJ1-1	TRBD1	CASRGQGITEAFF	TGTGCCAGCAGGGGACAGGGGATAACTGAAGCTTTCTTT
many	TRBV12-3/TRBV12-4	TRBJ2-1	TRBD2	CASWGGLATYNEQFF	TGTGCCAGCTGGGGGGGACTAGCGACATACAATGAGCAGTTCTTC
few	TRBV7-6	TRBJ2-3	.	CASKPDRGTTSTDTQYF	TGTGCCAGCAAACCCGACCGGGGGACCACTAGCACAGATACGCAGTATTTT
few	TRBV20-1	TRBJ2-3	TRBD2	CSAPGLAGGVDTQYF	TGCAGTGCTCCGGGACTAGCGGGGGGGGTGGATACGCAGTATTTT
many	TRBV7-2	TRBJ2-3	.	CASSFYRDTQYF	TGTGCCAGCAGCTTTTACAGGGATACGCAGTATTTT
.	TRBV7-2	TRBJ1-1	TRBD1	CASSSMDRRTEAFF	TGTGCCAGCAGCTCTATGGACAGGCGGACTGAAGCTTTCTTT
few	TRBV20-1	TRBJ1-2	.	CSARDFRVSDYGYTF	TGCAGTGCTAGAGATTTCCGGGTATCGGACTATGGCTACACCTTC
many	TRBV5-4	TRBJ2-3	TRBD1	CASSPGQGSDTQYF	TGTGCCAGCAGCCCAGGACAGGGCTCAGATACGCAGTATTTT
.	TRBV7-2	TRBJ2-3	TRBD2	CASSLVASGVTDTQYF	TGTGCCAGCAGCTTAGTGGCTAGCGGCGTCACAGATACGCAGTATTTT
few	TRBV18	TRBJ2-5	.	CASSPPSETQYF	TGTGCCAGCTCACCACCCTCGGAGACCCAGTACTTC
many	TRBV12-3/TRBV12-4	TRBJ1-5	.	CATSFGENQPQHF	TGTGCCACCTCGTTCGGGGAGAATCAGCCCCAGCATTTT
.	TRBV12-1	TRBJ2-1	.	CASSFGILGFIHNEQFF	TGTGCCAGCAGCTTTGGAATTCTGGGATTCATCCACAATGAGCAGTTCTTC
few	TRBV10-1	TRBJ2-7	.	CASSEIGREAYEQYF	TGCGCCAGCAGTGAGATAGGGAGAGAAGCCTACGAGCAGTACTTC
.	TRBV5-1	TRBJ2-3	.	CASSPGRGDTQYF	TGCGCCAGCAGCCCAGGACGGGGAGATACGCAGTATTTT